These 20 T cell receptor beta chains were sequenced from one sample in a study of shared clonotypes between healthy human individuals (dated by TCRdb to the early 2020s). The library was built by means of the immunoSEQ multiplex PCR assay. In TCRdb, the immuneACCESS table is reduced to in-frame sequences with V and J assigned. These tables do not hold every clone; where another copy was compared, an unresolved V gene accounts for under half, and the others remain unexplained. The sample table records about 2.3 million clones; 90% to 95% of these occur just once. The ten largest clones add up to 0.35% to 0.45% of the sample. The sample taken for sequencing was naive CD4+ T cells from PBMCs. This sample's cell subset or site label indicates: CD45RA+ positively selected. The receptor set was obtained from a young man in good health. Some clones in this sample may be carry-over from other donors' samples.

The gene calls are TRBV5-6 and TRBJ2-3; 8 bases agree with TRBD1. CDR3 size: 14 residues. Germline values: CDR1 SGHDT, CDR2 YYEEEE. The J segment lost 7 bases and the V segment lost 1 base, leaving 5 bases of the junction unmatched. The CDR3 reads CASSLRTGWNTQYF. In DNA form, the CDR3 reads TGTGCCAGCAGCTTGAGGACAGGGTGGAATACGCAGTATTTT.

The J gene is TRBJ2-5, the V gene TRBV28; TRBD2 matches at 10 bases. In germline, CDR1 is MDHEN, CDR2 SYDVKM. This CDR3 is 14 amino acids long. Trimming took 7 bases from V and 5 from J; bases not matched to a gene: 7. The CDR3 reads CASTRAGGGETQYF. For the CDR3, the DNA is TGTGCCAGCACCCGAGCGGGAGGGGGGGAGACCCAGTACTTC.

This clone was recorded only once. The J gene is TRBJ1-4, the V gene TRBV4-1; TRBD1 matches 9 bases. Trimming cost V 3 bases and J 4 bases; bases outside gene matches: 12. The CDR3 has 18 residues. Per germline, CDR1 MGHRA and CDR2 YSYEKL. CDR3 coding DNA: TGCGCCAGCAGCCAGTCCCCCGGGACAGGGTGGGGTAATGAAAAACTGTTTTTT. It specifies CASSQSPGTGWGNEKLFF.

This chain links TRBV5-1 with TRBJ1-1; no definite D call. In germline, CDR1 is SGHRS, CDR2 YFSETQ. V shed 0 bases and J shed 7 bases, with 10 bases lying between them. This CDR3 comprises 13 residues. CDR3 region: CASSLVERGEAFF. CDR3 DNA sequence: TGCGCCAGCAGCTTGGTCGAAAGAGGTGAAGCTTTCTTT.

The rearrangement uses TRBV11-2 and TRBJ1-1; D not resolved. The CDR3 has 12 residues. Per germline, CDR1 SGHAT and CDR2 FQNNGV. Trimming pared 5 bases from V and 2 bases from J, leaving 6 bases between. This CDR3 reads CASSRINTEAFF. Written as DNA, the CDR3 is TGTGCCAGCAGCCGCATTAACACTGAAGCTTTCTTT.

This rearrangement joins TRBV15 to TRBJ2-5; 8 bases fit TRBD1. Germline V lookup: CDR1 LNHNV, CDR2 YYDKDF (reference sequence). CDR3 size: 16 residues. Losses at the gene ends were 8 bases for V and 0 bases for J; bases not matched to a gene: 11. CDR3 coding DNA: TGTGCCACCGCGGTCGGACAGGGCTCTAACCAAGAGACCCAGTACTTC. It translates to CATAVGQGSNQETQYF.

The chain couples TRBV18 to TRBJ2-3; a possible D gene is TRBD2 (6 bases). The CDR3 is 14 residues long. Germline assignment: CDR1 KGHSH and CDR2 LQKENI. The V end lost 1 base, the J end lost 4 bases, and 9 bases lay between the germline ends. This chain's CDR3 is CASSPLGEADTQYF. In nucleotides, the CDR3 is TGTGCCAGCTCACCACTAGGGGAGGCAGATACGCAGTATTTT.

The chain couples TRBV28 to TRBJ2-7, with TRBD1 identical over 7 bases. The junction had 8 bases not matched to a gene; V was cut back by 6 bases and J by 6 bases. Looked up from germline, CDR1 is MDHEN and CDR2 is SYDVKM. This CDR3 comprises 13 residues. The CDR3 DNA follows: TGTGCCAGCAGGGTAGGGGGCCTGGCCGAGCAGTACTTC. It translates to CASRVGGLAEQYF.

The rearrangement joins TRBV18 to TRBJ1-3; no clear D gene. Trimming pared 1 base from V and 7 bases from J, leaving 5 bases between. Germline CDR1 and CDR2: KGHSH and LQKENI. The CDR3 contains 12 residues. The CDR3 protein is CASSPRGNTIYF. CDR3 bases: TGTGCCAGCTCACCACGAGGTAACACCATATATTTT.

The chain joins TRBV18 to TRBJ2-5; D could derive from TRBD1 or TRBD2 (5 bases each). CDR3 length: 17 amino acids. V lost 0 bases to trimming and J lost 4 bases, with 18 bases between them. Germline CDR1 KGHSH, CDR2 LQKENI. The CDR3 spells CASSPPGSLGRTETQYF. As DNA, the CDR3 is TGTGCCAGCTCACCACCGGGGTCGCTGGGACGGACAGAGACCCAGTACTTC.

The chain carries TRBV6-5 and TRBJ2-7, with TRBD2 matching 11 bases. The CDR3 is 16 amino acids. Trimming removed 2 bases from V and 2 bases from J; junction bases left unmatched: 5. The germline CDR1 and CDR2 sequences are MNHEY and SVGAGI. CDR3 sequence (DNA): TGTGCCAGCAGTTACCTGGGACTAGCGGCTACCTACGAGCAGTACTTC. Its protein product is CASSYLGLAATYEQYF.

The rearrangement links TRBV30 to TRBJ2-7; 8 bases fit TRBD1. The germline V gene encodes CDR1 GTSNPN and CDR2 SVGIG (reference sequence). The CDR3 has 13 amino acids. The trim removed 5 bases at V and 3 bases at J, leaving 6 bases unmatched. In DNA form, the CDR3 reads TGTGCCTGGGGGGAAGGACAGGGCTACGAGCAGTACTTC. The encoded protein is CAWGEGQGYEQYF. Based on the CDR3 plus reference TRBV30 and TRBJ2-7, the full variable domain is SQTIHQWPATLVQPVGSPLSLECTVEGTSNPNLYWYRQAAGRGLQLLFYSVGIGQISSEVPQNLSASRPQDRQFILSSKKLLLSDSGFYLCAWGEGQGYEQYFGPGTRLTVT.

This sequence joins TRBV5-1 and TRBJ2-7, with 9 nucleotides matching TRBD1. Germline assignment: CDR1 SGHRS and CDR2 YFSETQ. This CDR3 region has 14 residues. V shed 5 bases and J 1 base; nucleotides not matched to a gene: 4. The CDR3 sequence is CASRTGQGSYEQYF. CDR3 sequence (DNA): TGCGCCAGCAGGACCGGACAGGGGTCCTACGAGCAGTACTTC.

The V and J genes are TRBV5-1 and TRBJ1-4; D remains unclear. The ends were cut back, 3 bases at V and 4 bases at J, with 10 bases in the middle. The CDR3 is 14 amino acids. CDR1 is SGHRS and CDR2 is YFSETQ in the germline V gene. The DNA of the CDR3 is TGCGCCAGCAGCTCCAGCGGGAGTAATGAAAAACTGTTTTTT. Amino acid sequence: CASSSSGSNEKLFF.

This rearrangement joins TRBV5-6 to TRBJ2-7, with 15 bases fitting TRBD2. Germline assignment: CDR1 SGHDT and CDR2 YYEEEE. The CDR3 length is 18 residues. V shed 1 base, J shed 1 base, and the junction held 6 bases outside the gene matches. This chain's CDR3 is CASSLRTSGRVLSYEQYF. The CDR3 DNA is TGTGCCAGCAGCTTGAGGACTAGCGGGAGGGTGTTGTCCTACGAGCAGTACTTC.

The genes are TRBV11-2 and TRBJ2-6; D unclear. Per germline, CDR1 SGHAT and CDR2 FQNNGV. The V end was cut by 2 bases, the J end by 2 bases, with 7 bases between. The CDR3 loop spans 15 amino acids. Here the CDR3 DNA reads TGTGCCAGCAGCTTAAGTGTAGCTGGGGCCAACGTCCTGACTTTC. The encoded protein is CASSLSVAGANVLTF. Variable domain in full (rest from reference TRBV11-2 and TRBJ2-6): EAGVAQSPRYKIIEKRQSVAFWCNPISGHATLYWYQQILGQGPKLLIQFQNNGVVDDSQLPKDRFSAERLKGVDSTLKIQPAKLEDSAVYLCASSLSVAGANVLTFGAGSRLTVL.

The chain recombines TRBV28 with TRBJ1-4; TRBD1 aligns across 9 bases. The CDR3 covers 15 residues. J lost 7 bases, V lost 6 bases, and 9 bases had no gene match. Germline CDR1 is MDHEN and CDR2 is SYDVKM. CDR3 DNA: TGTGCCAGCAGCGCCTCACAGGGGGCAGGTGAAAAACTGTTTTTT. It specifies CASSASQGAGEKLFF.

The chain joins TRBV19 to TRBJ2-7; D remains ambiguous. The CDR3 has 16 amino acids. In germline, CDR1 is LNHDA, CDR2 SQIVND (reference sequence). V lost 2 bases, J lost 0 bases, and 14 bases lay in between. The CDR3 sequence is CASSISTANPSYEQYF. The CDR3 bases are TGTGCCAGTAGTATATCGACGGCAAACCCCTCCTACGAGCAGTACTTC.

The J gene is TRBJ2-7, the V gene TRBV19; D is possibly TRBD1 (6 bases). Per germline, CDR1 LNHDA and CDR2 SQIVND (reference sequence). The CDR3 contains 14 residues. V lost 4 bases and J lost 6, with 16 bases in between. The CDR3 reads CASSTFTGTPEQYF. Written as DNA, the CDR3 is TGTGCCAGTAGTACCTTCACCGGGACACCCGAGCAGTACTTC.

This clone is a singleton in its sample. V and J are TRBV7-9 and TRBJ2-7; D remains unclear. V lost 1 base and J lost 6, with 10 bases in between. Germline CDR1 SEHNR, CDR2 FQNEAQ (reference sequence). The CDR3 has 13 amino acids. The CDR3 loop reads CASSLVGTAEQYF. The CDR3 DNA is TGTGCCAGCAGCTTAGTCGGCACAGCCGAGCAGTACTTC.